The 8 T cell receptor beta chains given below trace back to one sample, sequenced in a study of T cell repertoires in aging, cancer and after chemotherapy (dated by TCRdb to between 2019 and 2020). The instrument given in TCRdb is Illumina MiSeq. Rearranged TRB sequences spanning V, D and J segments were amplified by multiplex touch-down PCR using a mixed TRB-A/B primer pool. TCRdb itself trimmed the public reads at Q25 with fastp, ran MiXCR and retained productive beta chains. Each CDR3 protein gets just one entry, which takes the most common genes and DNA from the rows behind it. This sample lists about 2,200 distinct CDR3 sequences; about 26% were detected once. The ten largest clones represent around 12% of the sample. Instead of sorted cells or RNA, genomic DNA extracted from peripheral blood served as the source for amplifying TCR beta rearrangements. The material sequenced was blood. The receptor set was obtained from a human donor in good health.

By proportion, this clonotype is medium-sized. The chain joins TRBV27 to TRBJ2-7, with 7 bases lining up with TRBD1. The V gene end was trimmed by 6 bases and the J gene end by 3 bases; junction bases not matched to a gene: 8. Germline lookup yields CDR1 MNHEY and CDR2 SMNVEV (reference sequence). This CDR3 has 14 residues. The CDR3 DNA follows: TGTGCCAGCAGGACACAGGGGATCGACTACGAGCAGTACTTC. Amino acid sequence: CASRTQGIDYEQYF.

In this sample, this clonotype turned up a few times. This sequence joins TRBV12-3 or TRBV12-4 and TRBJ2-5; maybe TRBD2 (5 bases). V lost 6 bases, J lost 4 bases, and 12 bases lay in between. The CDR3 runs 13 residues. The CDR3 DNA follows: TGTGCCAGCAGGGGAGAAGTGGGAGAGACCCAGTACTTC. This codes for CASRGEVGETQYF.

Relative to its sample, this clonotype is medium-sized (0.01 to 0.1%). The chain recombines TRBV5-6 with TRBJ2-7, with D possibly TRBD2 on 6 matching bases. The V and J ends lost 4 bases and 0 bases respectively, with 17 bases between them. This CDR3 contains 16 residues. Germline CDR1 SGHDT, CDR2 YYEEEE. CDR3 DNA sequence: TGTGCCAGCAGCCAGAGTGGGCGGGGTCGCTCCTACGAGCAGTACTTC. Protein product: CASSQSGRGRSYEQYF.

This clonotype is deemed large. The chain joins TRBV6-5 to TRBJ1-2; 9 bases align to TRBD1. Trimming removed 6 bases from V and 3 bases from J; junction bases left unmatched: 8. The CDR3 is 15 residues long. Germline V lookup: CDR1 MNHEY, CDR2 SVGAGI. Here the CDR3 DNA reads TGTGCCAGCAGGGCCAGACAGGGGGAATACTATGGCTACACCTTC. This encodes CASRARQGEYYGYTF.

This clonotype was counted between two and nine times. The chain employs TRBV7-6 and TRBJ2-7, with D perhaps being TRBD1 or TRBD2 (5 bases each). Trimming left V 1 base short and J 3 bases short, with 13 bases between. The CDR3 contains 15 residues. Germline CDR1 SGHVS, CDR2 FNYEAQ. DNA for the CDR3: TGTGCCAGCAGCTTAGGGGACCGGACGTTCTACGAGCAGTACTTC. It yields the protein CASSLGDRTFYEQYF.

The V call is TRBV20-1, the J call TRBJ1-4; D unclear. V was pared by 1 base and J by 3 bases, with 9 bases between. CDR1 is DFQATT and CDR2 is SNEGSKA in the germline V gene (reference sequence). The CDR3 covers 14 residues. The CDR3 DNA follows: TGCAGTGCTAGAGTTGGCGCACCTAATGAAAAACTGTTTTTT. It is translated as CSARVGAPNEKLFF.

The chain employs TRBV19 and TRBJ1-1, with D maybe TRBD1 (6 bases). The CDR3 sequence is 15 residues long. CDR1 is LNHDA and CDR2 is SQIVND in the germline V gene (reference sequence). V gave up 5 bases and J gave up 10 bases, with 23 bases separating them. The CDR3 DNA follows: TGTGCCAGTAGTCTGGTCCAACAGGGACCTCTTGTAGCTTTCTTT. This translates into CASSLVQQGPLVAFF.

This clonotype was picked up a small number of times. The chain carries TRBV20-1 and TRBJ2-4; TRBD2 aligns across 9 bases. The trim removed 2 bases at V and 1 base at J, leaving 9 bases unmatched. Germline loops: CDR1 DFQATT, CDR2 SNEGSKA (reference sequence). This CDR3 comprises 17 residues. The CDR3 region is CSARPAGGDGAKNIQYF. In DNA form, the CDR3 reads TGCAGTGCTAGACCAGCGGGGGGCGATGGGGCCAAAAACATTCAGTACTTC.